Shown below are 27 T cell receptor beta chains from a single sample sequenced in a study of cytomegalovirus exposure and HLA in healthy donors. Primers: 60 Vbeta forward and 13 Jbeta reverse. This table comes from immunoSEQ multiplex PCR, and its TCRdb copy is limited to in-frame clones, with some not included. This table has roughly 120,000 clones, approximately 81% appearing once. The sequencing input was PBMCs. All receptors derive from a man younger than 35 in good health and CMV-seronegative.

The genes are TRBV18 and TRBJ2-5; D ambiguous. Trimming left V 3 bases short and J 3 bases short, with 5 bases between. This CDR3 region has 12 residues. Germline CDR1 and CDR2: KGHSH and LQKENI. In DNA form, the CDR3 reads TGTGCCAGCTCACCCACGGAAGAGACCCAGTACTTC. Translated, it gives CASSPTEETQYF.

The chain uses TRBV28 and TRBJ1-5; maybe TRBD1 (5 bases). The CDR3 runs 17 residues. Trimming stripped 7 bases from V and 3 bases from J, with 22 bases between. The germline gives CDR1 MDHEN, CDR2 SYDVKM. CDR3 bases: TGTGCCAGCACCGACTCTGGGGTTTCGGGGGACAATCAGCCCCAGCATTTT. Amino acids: CASTDSGVSGDNQPQHF.

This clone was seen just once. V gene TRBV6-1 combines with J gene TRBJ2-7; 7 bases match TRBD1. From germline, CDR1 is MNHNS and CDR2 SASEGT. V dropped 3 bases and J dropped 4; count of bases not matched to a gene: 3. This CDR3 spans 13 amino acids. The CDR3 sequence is CASSDGQEYEQYF. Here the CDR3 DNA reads TGTGCCAGCAGTGATGGACAGGAGTACGAGCAGTACTTC.

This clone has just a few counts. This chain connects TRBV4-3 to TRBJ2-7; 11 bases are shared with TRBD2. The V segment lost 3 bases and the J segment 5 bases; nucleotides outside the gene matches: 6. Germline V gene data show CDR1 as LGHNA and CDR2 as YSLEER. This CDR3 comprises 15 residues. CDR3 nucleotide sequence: TGCGCCAGCAGCCAGGAAACTAGCGGGAGCGACGAGCAGTACTTC. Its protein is CASSQETSGSDEQYF.

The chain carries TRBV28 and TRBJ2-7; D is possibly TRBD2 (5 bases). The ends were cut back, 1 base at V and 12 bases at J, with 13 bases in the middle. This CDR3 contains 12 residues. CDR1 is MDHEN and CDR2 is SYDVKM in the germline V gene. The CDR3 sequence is CASSLSREGLYF. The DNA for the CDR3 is TGTGCCAGCAGTTTATCCCGAGAGGGCCTGTACTTC.

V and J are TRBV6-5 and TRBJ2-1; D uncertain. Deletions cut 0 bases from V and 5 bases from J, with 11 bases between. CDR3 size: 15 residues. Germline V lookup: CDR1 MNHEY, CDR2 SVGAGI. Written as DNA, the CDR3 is TGTGCCAGCAGTTACTCGGGCCAGCCCCACAATGAGCAGTTCTTC. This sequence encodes CASSYSGQPHNEQFF.

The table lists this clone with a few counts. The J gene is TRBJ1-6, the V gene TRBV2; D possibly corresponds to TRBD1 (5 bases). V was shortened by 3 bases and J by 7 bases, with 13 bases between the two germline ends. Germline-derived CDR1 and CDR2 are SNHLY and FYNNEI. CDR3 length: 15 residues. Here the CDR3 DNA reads TGTGCCAGCAGTGAGGGAGGGGCGGGAAATTCACCCCTCCACTTT. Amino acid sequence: CASSEGGAGNSPLHF.

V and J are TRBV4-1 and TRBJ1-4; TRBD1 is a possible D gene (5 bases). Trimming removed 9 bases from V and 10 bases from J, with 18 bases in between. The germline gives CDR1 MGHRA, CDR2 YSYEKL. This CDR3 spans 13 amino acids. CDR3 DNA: TGCGCCAGTTGGGCCCCGGGGACTAGAAAACTGTTTTTT. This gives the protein CASWAPGTRKLFF.

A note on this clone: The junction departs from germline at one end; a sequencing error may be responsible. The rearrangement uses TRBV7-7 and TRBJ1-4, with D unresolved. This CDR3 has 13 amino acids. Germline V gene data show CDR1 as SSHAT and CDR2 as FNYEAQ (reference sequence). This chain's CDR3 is CASSFGLGEKLFF. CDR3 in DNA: TGTGCTAGCAGCTTCGGACTCGGTGAAAAACTGTTTTTT.

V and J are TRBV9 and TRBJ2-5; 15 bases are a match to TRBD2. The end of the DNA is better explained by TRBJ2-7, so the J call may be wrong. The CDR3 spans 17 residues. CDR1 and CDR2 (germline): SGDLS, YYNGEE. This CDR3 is CASSVGTSGRGTYEQYF. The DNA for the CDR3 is TGTGCCAGCAGCGTAGGGACTAGCGGGAGGGGGACCTACGAGCAGTACTTC.

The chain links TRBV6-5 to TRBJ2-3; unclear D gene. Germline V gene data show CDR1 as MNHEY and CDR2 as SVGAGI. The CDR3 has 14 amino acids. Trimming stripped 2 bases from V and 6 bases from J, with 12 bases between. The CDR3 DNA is TGTGCCAGCAGTTACACTGTGGGCCAGGATACGCAGTATTTT. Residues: CASSYTVGQDTQYF.

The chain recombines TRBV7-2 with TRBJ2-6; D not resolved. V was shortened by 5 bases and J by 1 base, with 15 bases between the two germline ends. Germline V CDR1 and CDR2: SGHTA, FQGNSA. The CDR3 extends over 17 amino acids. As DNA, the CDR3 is TGTGCCAGCAGCATCGACCTCAGCGTATCTGGGGCCAACGTCCTGACTTTC. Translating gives CASSIDLSVSGANVLTF.

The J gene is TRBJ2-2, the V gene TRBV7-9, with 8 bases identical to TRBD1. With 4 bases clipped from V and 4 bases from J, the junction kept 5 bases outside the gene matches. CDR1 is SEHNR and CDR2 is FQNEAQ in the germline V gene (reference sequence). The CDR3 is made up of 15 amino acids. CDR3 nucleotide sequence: TGTGCCAGCAGCTCTGGAGGACAGGGCACCGGGGAGCTGTTTTTT. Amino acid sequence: CASSSGGQGTGELFF.

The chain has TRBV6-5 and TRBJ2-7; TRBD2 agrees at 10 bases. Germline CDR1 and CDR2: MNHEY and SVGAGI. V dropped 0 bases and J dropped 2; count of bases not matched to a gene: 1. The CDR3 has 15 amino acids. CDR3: CASSYSSGRAYEQYF. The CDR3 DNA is TGTGCCAGCAGTTACTCGAGCGGGAGGGCCTACGAGCAGTACTTC.

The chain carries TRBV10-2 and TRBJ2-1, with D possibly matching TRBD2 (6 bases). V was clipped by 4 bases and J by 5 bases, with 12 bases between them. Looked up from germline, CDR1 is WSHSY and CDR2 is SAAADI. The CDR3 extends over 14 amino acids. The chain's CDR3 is CASSGGTGDNEQFF. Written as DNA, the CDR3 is TGCGCCAGCAGTGGGGGGACTGGCGACAATGAGCAGTTCTTC.

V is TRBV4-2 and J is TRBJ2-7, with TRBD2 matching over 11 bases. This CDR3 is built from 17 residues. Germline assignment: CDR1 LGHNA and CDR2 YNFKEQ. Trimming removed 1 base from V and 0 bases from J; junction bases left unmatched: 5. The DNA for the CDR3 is TGTGCCAGCAGCCAAGTTGAGGGACTAGCGGACTCCTACGAGCAGTACTTC. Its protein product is CASSQVEGLADSYEQYF.

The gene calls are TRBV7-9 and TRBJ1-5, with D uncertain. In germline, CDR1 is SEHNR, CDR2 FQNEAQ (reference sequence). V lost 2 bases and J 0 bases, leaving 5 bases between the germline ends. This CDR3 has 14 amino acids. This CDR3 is CASSLPDSNQPQHF. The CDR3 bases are TGTGCCAGCAGCTTACCAGATAGCAATCAGCCCCAGCATTTT.

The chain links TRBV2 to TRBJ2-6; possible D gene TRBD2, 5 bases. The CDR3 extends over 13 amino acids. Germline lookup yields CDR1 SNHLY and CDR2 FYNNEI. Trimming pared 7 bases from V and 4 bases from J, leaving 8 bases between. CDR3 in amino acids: CASTSSGANVLTF. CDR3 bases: TGTGCCAGCACTAGCTCAGGGGCCAACGTCCTGACTTTC.

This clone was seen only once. The CDR3 nucleotides are TGTGCCAGTAGTCTGAGGACAGGGCGGTCACCCCTCCACTTT. Amino acid sequence: CASSLRTGRSPLHF. V usage is TRBV19 and J usage is TRBJ1-6; TRBD1 agrees at 8 bases. CDR1 and CDR2 from the germline V gene are LNHDA and SQIVND (reference sequence). J gave up 10 bases and V 5 bases, and 7 bases lay outside the gene matches. The CDR3 has 14 amino acids. Full variable domain (rest looked up from reference TRBV19 and TRBJ1-6): DGGITQSPKYLFRKEGQNVTLSCEQNLNHDAMYWYRQDPGQGLRLIYYSQIVNDFQKGDIAEGYSVSREKKESFPLTVTSAQKNPTAFYLCASSLRTGRSPLHFGNGTRLTVT.

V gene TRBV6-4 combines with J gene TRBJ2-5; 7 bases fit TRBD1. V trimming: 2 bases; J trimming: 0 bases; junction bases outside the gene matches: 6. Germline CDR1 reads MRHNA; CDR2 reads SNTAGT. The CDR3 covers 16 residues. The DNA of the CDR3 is TGTGCCAGCAGTGACAAAGAGACAGGGTACCAAGAGACCCAGTACTTC. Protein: CASSDKETGYQETQYF.

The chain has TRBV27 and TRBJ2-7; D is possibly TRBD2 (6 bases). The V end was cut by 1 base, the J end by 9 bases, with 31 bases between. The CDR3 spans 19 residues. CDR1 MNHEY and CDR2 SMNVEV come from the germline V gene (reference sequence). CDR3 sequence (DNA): TGTGCCAGCAGTTTATATGGGGTGGGGCTTAACAGGTTCCGGAGGGGGCAGTACGTC. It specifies CASSLYGVGLNRFRRGQYV.

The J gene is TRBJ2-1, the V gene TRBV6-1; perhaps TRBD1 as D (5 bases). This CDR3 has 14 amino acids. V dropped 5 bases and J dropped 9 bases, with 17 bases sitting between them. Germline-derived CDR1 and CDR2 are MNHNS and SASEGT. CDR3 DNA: TGTGCCAGCAGTTATCAGACCAGGGATCGTGAGCAGTTCTTC. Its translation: CASSYQTRDREQFF.

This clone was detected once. CDR3 DNA sequence: TGCGCCAGCAGCCCTTCGTACAGCTCCTACAATGAGCAGTTCTTC. It encodes CASSPSYSSYNEQFF. The gene calls are TRBV4-1 and TRBJ2-1; D not resolved. Germline V lookup: CDR1 MGHRA, CDR2 YSYEKL. Trimming removed 4 bases at V and 0 bases at J, with 10 bases between. This CDR3 region has 15 residues.

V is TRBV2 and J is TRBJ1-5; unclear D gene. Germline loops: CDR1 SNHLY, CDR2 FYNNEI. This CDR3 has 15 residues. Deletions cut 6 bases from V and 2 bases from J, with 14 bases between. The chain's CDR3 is CASRGGPVGNQPQHF. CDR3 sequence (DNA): TGTGCCAGCAGGGGAGGACCTGTAGGCAATCAGCCCCAGCATTTT.

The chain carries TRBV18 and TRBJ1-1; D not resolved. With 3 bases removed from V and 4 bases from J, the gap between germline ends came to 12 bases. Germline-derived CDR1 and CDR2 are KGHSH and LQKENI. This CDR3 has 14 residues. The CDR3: CASSPSGGGTEAFF. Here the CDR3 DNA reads TGTGCCAGCTCACCTTCGGGAGGCGGCACTGAAGCTTTCTTT.

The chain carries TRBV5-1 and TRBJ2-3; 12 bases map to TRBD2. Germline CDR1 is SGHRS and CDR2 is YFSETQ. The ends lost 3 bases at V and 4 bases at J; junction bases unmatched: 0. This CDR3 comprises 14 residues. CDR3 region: CASSWTSGADTQYF. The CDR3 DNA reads TGCGCCAGCAGCTGGACTAGCGGGGCAGATACGCAGTATTTT.

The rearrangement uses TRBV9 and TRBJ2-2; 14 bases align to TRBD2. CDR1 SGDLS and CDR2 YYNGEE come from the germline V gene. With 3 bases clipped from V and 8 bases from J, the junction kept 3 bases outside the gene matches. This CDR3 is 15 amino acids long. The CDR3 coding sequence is TGTGCCAGCAGCGCGACTAGCGGGAGGGTGGGGGAGCTGTTTTTT. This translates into CASSATSGRVGELFF. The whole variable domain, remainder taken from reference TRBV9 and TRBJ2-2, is DSGVTQTPKHLITATGQRVTLRCSPRSGDLSVYWYQQSLDQGLQFLIQYYNGEERAKGNILERFSAQQFPDLHSELNLSSLELGDSALYFCASSATSGRVGELFFGEGSRLTVL.